This T cell receptor beta chain was captured by sequencing in a study of Ad26.COV2.S vaccination and SARS-CoV-2 variants. This table comes from immunoSEQ multiplex PCR, and its TCRdb copy is limited to in-frame clones, with some not included. Here the sample spans a few hundred thousand clones, around 92% being singletons. Germline V lookup: CDR1 MNHEY, CDR2 SVGEGT. The CDR3 contains 15 residues. V lost 1 base to trimming and J lost 5 bases, with 12 bases between them. This clone was seen just once. Noted treatment: roughly 20 received Ad26.COV2.S at low or high dose, single or two shots; about 5 received placebo; per-sample allocation not given. Specimen acquisition occurred on day 63 following the initial vaccine or placebo injection.

This clonotype was sampled from a person between 18 and 60 years old who received the Ad26.COV2.S COVID-19 vaccine or a placebo. This specimen was peripheral blood, taken in a trial of Ad26.COV2.S vaccine versus placebo. The chain has TRBV6-2 or TRBV6-3 and TRBJ2-1; D is perhaps TRBD1 or TRBD2 (5 bases each). The CDR3 protein is CASSYWGTLNNEQFF. In DNA, the CDR3 is TGTGCCAGCAGTTACTGGGGGACCCTTAACAATGAGCAGTTCTTC.